This T cell receptor (beta chain) was recovered during a study of blood T cell repertoires in COVID-19. Study context: Samples representing acute and convalescent COVID-19 were sourced from the United States, Italy and Spain. In each case, the material was cDNA or gDNA derived from T cells, B-cell-depleted T cells, or PBMCs.

As for this clone: Additional DNA sequences in this sample encode the identical CDR3.

CDR1 is MNHEY and CDR2 is SVGAGI in the germline V gene. V shed 2 bases and J shed 2 bases, with 6 bases lying between them. The CDR3 contains 13 residues. Authors' analysis steps: Amplified reference gene primers provided the basis for estimating nucleated cell counts. TCRdb keeps only in-frame clones here, not all; method: immunoSEQ multiplex PCR. The V and J calls and clone size were taken over from that table, and D and trimming were inferred from the DNA. The sample records about 130,000 clones, almost 70% being singletons. The chain links TRBV6-5 to TRBJ1-1, with no clear D. The sequenced material came from peripheral blood. The clonotype was recovered from a woman aged 70-85 years with acute or convalescent COVID-19. The CDR3 protein is CASSYGGNTEAFF. The CDR3 nucleotides are TGTGCCAGCAGTTACGGCGGAAACACTGAAGCTTTCTTT.